These 29 T cell receptor beta chains were all obtained from the same sample, sequenced in a study of human T cells and chemical hapten exposure. From the RACE reads, TCRdb called clonotypes with MiXCR, one entry per CDR3 protein. The sample includes a few hundred thousand distinct CDR3 sequences, more than 6.5% of them seen just once. The time point: pre-sensitization, week 0. Indicated treatment: therapeutic diphenylcyclopropenone sensitization with weekly scalp DPC. The starting material was whole blood, obtained in connection with sensitization to the hapten diphenylcyclopropenone (DPC). The receptors originated from a woman aged 40 to 49 with alopecia areata. Some clones in this sample may be carry-over from other donors' samples.

This clonotype was seen a few times. The chain recombines TRBV4-3 with TRBJ2-3, with 10 positions matching TRBD2. CDR1 is LGHNA and CDR2 is YSLEER in the germline V gene. Trimming removed 0 bases from V and 4 bases from J; junction bases left unmatched: 10. The CDR3 loop spans 18 amino acids. The CDR3 DNA is TGCGCCAGCAGCCAAGATCGGTTGGCTAGCGGGAGTTCAGATACGCAGTATTTT. It yields the protein CASSQDRLASGSSDTQYF.

At least ten counts were recorded for this clonotype. This rearrangement joins TRBV29-1 to TRBJ1-1; 9 bases match TRBD1. The V segment lost 6 bases and the J segment 10 bases; nucleotides outside the gene matches: 12. The CDR3 is 13 amino acids. CDR1 is SQVTM, CDR2 ANQGSEA, per germline. CDR3 in amino acids: CSVAGTGLVGAFF. In nucleotides, the CDR3 is TGCAGCGTCGCCGGGACAGGGCTCGTAGGAGCTTTCTTT. The variable domain in full, completed from reference TRBV29-1 and TRBJ1-1, reads SAVISQKPSRDICQRGTSLTIQCQVDSQVTMMFWYRQQPGQSLTLIATANQGSEATYESGFVIDKFPISRPNLTFSTLTVSNMSPEDSSIYLCSVAGTGLVGAFFGQGTRLTVV.

This clonotype occurred a few times. The chain couples TRBV7-8 to TRBJ1-1; D is undetermined. CDR3 length: 13 residues. The germline V gene encodes CDR1 SGHVS and CDR2 FQNEAQ. Trimming took 1 base from V and 8 from J, leaving 11 bases between them. The CDR3 protein is CASSLVMAPEAFF. In DNA form, the CDR3 reads TGTGCCAGCAGCTTAGTTATGGCACCCGAAGCTTTCTTT.

The V and J genes are TRBV12-3 or TRBV12-4 and TRBJ2-7; D remains unclear. CDR3 length: 14 amino acids. Trimming pared 6 bases from V and 6 bases from J, leaving 18 bases between. The CDR3 sequence is CASSAGQFKGEQYF. CDR3 nucleotides: TGTGCCAGCAGCGCCGGCCAATTTAAAGGCGAGCAGTACTTC.

The chain is built from TRBV28 and TRBJ2-7, with D perhaps given as TRBD1 or TRBD2 (6 bases each). Germline loops: CDR1 MDHEN, CDR2 SYDVKM. V was clipped by 2 bases and J by 3 bases, with 11 bases between them. This CDR3 region has 14 residues. CDR3 DNA: TGTGCCAGCAGTTTACTGGAGGGGGACTACGAGCAGTACTTC. Its protein product is CASSLLEGDYEQYF.

The chain links TRBV6-2 or TRBV6-3 to TRBJ2-1; 11 bases are a match to TRBD2. This CDR3 is built from 15 residues. J gave up 2 bases and V 6 bases, and 3 bases lay outside the gene matches. In germline, CDR1 is MNHEY, CDR2 SVGEGT. CDR3 residues: CASSQLAGAYNEQFF. In DNA, the CDR3 is TGTGCCAGCAGCCAACTAGCGGGGGCCTACAATGAGCAGTTCTTC.

In this sample, this clonotype turned up a few times. The V gene is TRBV28, the J gene TRBJ1-2, with D uncertain. CDR3 size: 12 residues. The germline V gene has CDR1 MDHEN and CDR2 SYDVKM. Trimming cost V 5 bases and J 8 bases, with 12 bases left between them. For the CDR3, the DNA is TGTGCCAGCAGTACGGCCCTCCGAGGCTACACCTTC. Protein product: CASSTALRGYTF.

The chain employs TRBV20-1 and TRBJ1-5, with unresolved D. V dropped 4 bases and J dropped 0 bases, with 10 bases sitting between them. CDR1 and CDR2 from the germline V gene are DFQATT and SNEGSKA (reference sequence). The CDR3 is made up of 14 amino acids. The CDR3 nucleotides read TGCAGTGCTACCCGCCCGGGTAGCAATCAGCCCCAGCATTTT. Its translation is CSATRPGSNQPQHF.

The genes are TRBV12-3 or TRBV12-4 and TRBJ2-7; unclear D gene. Trimming pared 11 bases from V and 6 bases from J, leaving 17 bases between. The CDR3 has 12 amino acids. CDR3 coding DNA: TGTGCCCGAACCCCCAATTCATGCGAGCAGTACTTC. Translation gives CARTPNSCEQYF.

Ten or more counts support this clonotype. This chain uses TRBV7-8 with TRBJ2-5; TRBD2 aligns across 7 bases. The ends lost 5 bases at V and 5 bases at J; junction bases unmatched: 2. Germline V CDR1 and CDR2: SGHVS, FQNEAQ. The CDR3 sequence is 12 residues long. The CDR3 nucleotides are TGTGCCAGCAGCCGGCGGGGGGAGACCCAGTACTTC. Residues: CASSRRGETQYF.

The V call is TRBV6-2 or TRBV6-3, the J call TRBJ1-5, with 7 bases identical to TRBD1. The J segment lost 0 bases and the V segment lost 6 bases, leaving 11 bases of the junction unmatched. Germline V gives CDR1 MNHEY, CDR2 SVGEGT. This CDR3 contains 17 residues. CDR3 DNA: TGTGCCAGCAGCCACAGGGGCAGCGAAGATAGCAATCAGCCCCAGCATTTT. Its protein product is CASSHRGSEDSNQPQHF.

This clonotype turned up a few times. The chain employs TRBV15 and TRBJ2-7; 7 nucleotides agree with TRBD2. Germline V gene sequence: CDR1 LNHNV, CDR2 YYDKDF (reference sequence). The V gene end was trimmed by 0 bases and the J gene end by 2 bases; junction bases not matched to a gene: 7. The CDR3 is 16 residues long. The CDR3 loop reads CATSRDPRLAAYEQYF. Here the CDR3 DNA reads TGTGCCACCAGCAGAGACCCCCGGCTAGCGGCCTACGAGCAGTACTTC. The whole variable domain, remainder taken from reference TRBV15 and TRBJ2-7, is DAMVIQNPRYQVTQFGKPVTLSCSQTLNHNVMYWYQQKSSQAPKLLFHYYDKDFNNEADTPDNFQSRRPNTSFCFLDIRSPGLGDTAMYLCATSRDPRLAAYEQYFGPGTRLTVT.

The rearrangement joins TRBV12-3 or TRBV12-4 to TRBJ2-7; 9 bases are a match to TRBD2. The CDR3 consists of 16 residues. The trim removed 6 bases at V and 6 bases at J, leaving 15 bases unmatched. The CDR3: CASSYRTSAHPGEQYF. The CDR3 bases are TGTGCCAGCAGCTACAGGACTAGCGCACATCCGGGCGAGCAGTACTTC.

This clonotype has a count of ten or more. The chain has TRBV29-1 and TRBJ2-1; tentative D call: TRBD1 (6 bases). Germline V lookup: CDR1 SQVTM, CDR2 ANQGSEA. V was pared by 7 bases and J by 10 bases, with 14 bases between. This CDR3 region has 11 residues. The CDR3 spells CSGTGIGEQFF. CDR3 sequence (DNA): TGCAGCGGTACAGGGATAGGGGAGCAGTTCTTC.

This rearrangement joins TRBV24-1 to TRBJ2-7; D gene ambiguous. CDR3 length equals 12 residues. V lost 9 bases, J lost 2 bases, and 10 bases lay in between. Germline CDR1 is KGHDR and CDR2 is SFDVKD. DNA of the CDR3: TGTGCCACCGGACCAGCTACCTACGAGCAGTACTTC. This translates into CATGPATYEQYF.

This clonotype was detected many times. The chain employs TRBV3-1 and TRBJ1-1; no firm D call. The CDR3 extends over 12 amino acids. V was clipped by 4 bases and J by 4 bases, with 7 bases between them. CDR1 is LGHDT and CDR2 is YNNKEL in the germline V gene (reference sequence). CDR3: CASSRTGTEAFF. As DNA, the CDR3 is TGTGCCAGCAGCCGAACGGGCACTGAAGCTTTCTTT.

This clonotype occurred a few times. V usage is TRBV4-1 and J usage is TRBJ2-4; no firm D call. Germline V gives CDR1 MGHRA, CDR2 YSYEKL. The CDR3 covers 14 residues. V was clipped by 1 base and J by 6 bases, with 10 bases between them. DNA of the CDR3: TGCGCCAGCAGCCAAGTTTCGGCTTCAAACATTCAGTACTTC. It yields the protein CASSQVSASNIQYF.

V gene TRBV5-6 combines with J gene TRBJ1-3; D is unresolved. In germline, CDR1 is SGHDT, CDR2 YYEEEE. The CDR3 totals 14 residues. Trimming took off 2 bases at V and 2 bases at J, with 8 bases between the two ends. This CDR3 is CASSLWSAGNTIYF. As DNA, the CDR3 is TGTGCCAGCAGCTTATGGTCAGCTGGAAACACCATATATTTT.

The chain joins TRBV5-4 to TRBJ2-1, with a tentative D call TRBD1 (7 bases). Between the trimmed V and J ends, which lost 0 bases and 3 bases, there was a span of 13 bases. Germline V gene lookup returns CDR1 SGHNT and CDR2 YYREEE (reference sequence). The CDR3 consists of 16 residues. CDR3 loop: CASSLAAGGGYNEQFF. The CDR3 DNA follows: TGTGCCAGCAGCTTGGCGGCAGGGGGAGGCTACAATGAGCAGTTCTTC.

The chain links TRBV10-3 to TRBJ2-3; D may be TRBD1 (7 bases). V was trimmed by 4 bases and J by 5 bases, leaving 16 bases between them. The CDR3 consists of 15 residues. CDR1 is ENHRY, CDR2 SYGVKD, per germline. The CDR3: CAISAGGPVGDTQYF. In DNA form, the CDR3 reads TGTGCCATCAGTGCAGGGGGGCCGGTGGGAGATACGCAGTATTTT.

This clonotype was counted only a few times. The chain combines TRBV28 with TRBJ2-2; 10 positions match TRBD1. Per germline, CDR1 MDHEN and CDR2 SYDVKM. Trimming removed 6 bases from V and 5 bases from J; junction bases left unmatched: 6. The CDR3 is 15 residues long. Here the CDR3 DNA reads TGTGCCAGCAGCCCGGGGGACAGGGGTACCGGGGAGCTGTTTTTT. Its translation: CASSPGDRGTGELFF.

This clonotype turned up a few times. This chain joins TRBV7-9 and TRBJ1-2; TRBD1 is a possible D gene (5 bases). In germline, CDR1 is SEHNR, CDR2 FQNEAQ (reference sequence). V was shortened by 5 bases and J by 5 bases, with 9 bases between the two germline ends. The CDR3 runs 12 residues. The CDR3 DNA reads as TGTGCCAGCAGCAAAGGGGATTATGGCTACACCTTC. It encodes CASSKGDYGYTF.

This rearrangement joins TRBV18 to TRBJ2-1; 7 bases agree with TRBD2. The length of the CDR3 is 17 residues. V trimming: 0 bases; J trimming: 0 bases; junction bases outside the gene matches: 5. Germline CDR1 KGHSH, CDR2 LQKENI. The CDR3 region is CASSPPVGGSSYNEQFF. The CDR3 coding sequence is TGTGCCAGCTCACCACCGGTCGGGGGGAGCTCCTACAATGAGCAGTTCTTC.

CDR3 in amino acids: CASRPQGGGKRSSFFEQYF. CDR3 nucleotide sequence: TGTGCCAGCAGGCCCCAAGGAGGGGGCAAGCGGTCTAGTTTTTTCGAGCAGTACTTC. This chain connects TRBV28 to TRBJ2-7; a weak D match, TRBD1 (7 bases). The germline V gene encodes CDR1 MDHEN and CDR2 SYDVKM. The V end lost 6 bases, the J end lost 6 bases, and 33 bases lay between the germline ends. The CDR3 consists of 19 residues. Supplemented by reference TRBV28 and TRBJ2-7, the full variable domain reads DVKVTQSSRYLVKRTGEKVFLECVQDMDHENMFWYRQDPGLGLRLIYFSYDVKMKEKGDIPEGYSVSREKKERFSLILESASTNQTSMYLCASRPQGGGKRSSFFEQYFGPGTRLTVT.

This clonotype was counted ten times or more. This chain joins TRBV12-3 or TRBV12-4 and TRBJ2-3; D might be TRBD2 (5 bases). The CDR3 totals 13 residues. Between the trimmed V and J ends, which lost 5 bases and 10 bases, there was a span of 16 bases. The DNA for the CDR3 is TGTGCCAGCAGTCGTACAGTATTGGAGGCGCAGTATTTT. It yields the protein CASSRTVLEAQYF.

Only a few counts were recorded for this clonotype. J is TRBJ1-6 and V is TRBV7-9, with a possible D match to TRBD1 (5 bases). The CDR3 spans 13 residues. V gave up 8 bases and J gave up 4 bases, with 9 bases separating them. Per the germline V gene, CDR1 is SEHNR and CDR2 is FQNEAQ (reference sequence). The chain's CDR3 is CASGHPYNSPLHF. CDR3 sequence (DNA): TGTGCCAGCGGACACCCGTATAATTCACCCCTCCACTTT.

This clonotype was observed many times. The chain uses TRBV6-5 and TRBJ2-7; tentatively, D is TRBD2 (6 bases). V was cut by 5 bases and J by 2 bases, with 10 bases left in between. The CDR3 loop spans 13 amino acids. Germline V gives CDR1 MNHEY, CDR2 SVGAGI. Written as DNA, the CDR3 is TGTGCCAGCAGTCGGGAGCGACCCTACGAGCAGTACTTC. Encoded protein: CASSRERPYEQYF.

J is TRBJ1-1 and V is TRBV6-2 or TRBV6-3; D not resolved. CDR3 length equals 15 residues. CDR1 and CDR2 (germline): MNHEY, SVGEGT. The V end was cut by 3 bases, the J end by 0 bases, with 11 bases between. This CDR3 is CASSYTRIMNTEAFF. The CDR3 DNA sequence: TGTGCCAGCAGTTATACCCGAATTATGAACACTGAAGCTTTCTTT.

CDR3 nucleotides: TGTGCCAGCAGTCTCACCAGGGGGCCTTCCTACGAGCAGTACTTC. Its protein is CASSLTRGPSYEQYF. V usage is TRBV12-3 or TRBV12-4 and J usage is TRBJ2-7; 8 nucleotides match TRBD1. The junction had 7 bases not matched to a gene; V was cut back by 5 bases and J by 1 base. CDR3 size: 15 residues.